A selection of T cell receptor beta chains follows, all from one sample in a study of technical replicates of blood from four donors. Only in-frame clones appear in the TCRdb table, and some are missing; sequencing was by immunoSEQ multiplex PCR. The sample comprises around 92,000 clones, about 95% of which are singletons, and about 0.21% rests with the top ten. Sequencing was done on a sample of T cells isolated from PBMCs. These receptors came from a human donor in good health. The CDR3 runs from the conserved cysteine through the conserved F or W. The D gene is left open where the match is weak. Clone sizes are given selectively: once, few, many, or a class where the clone is expanded.

V gene	D gene	clone size	J gene	CDR3 DNA	CDR3 protein
TRBV5-1	.	once	TRBJ1-2	TGCGCCAGCAGCCACCAGGGTCGGAACTATGGCTACACCTTC	CASSHQGRNYGYTF
TRBV13	TRBD2	.	TRBJ2-5	TGTGCCAGCAGTGAGACGGGGCTAGCGGGGGGTAAAGAGACCCAGTACTTC	CASSETGLAGGKETQYF
TRBV27	TRBD2	.	TRBJ2-3	TGTGCCAGCAGTCCACTAGCGGGAGCCTCTACAGATACGCAGTATTTT	CASSPLAGASTDTQYF
TRBV5-4	.	.	TRBJ1-2	TGTGCCAGCAGCTCTAACACAGACCTTTATGGCTACACCTTC	CASSSNTDLYGYTF
TRBV4-1	TRBD1	.	TRBJ1-1	TGCGCCAGCAGCCAGTGGACAGGGGGCCTGAACACTGAAGCTTTCTTT	CASSQWTGGLNTEAFF
TRBV4-1	.	.	TRBJ1-5	TGCGCCAGCAGCCAAGTTCCTGGGGGCCTCAATCAGCCCCAGCATTTT	CASSQVPGGLNQPQHF
TRBV5-1	TRBD2	.	TRBJ2-5	TGCGCCAGCAGCTCGGGACTAGCGGGAAGAGAGACCCAGTACTTC	CASSSGLAGRETQYF
TRBV4-2	.	.	TRBJ2-7	TGTGCCAGCAGCCAAGGATGGGCGGGGCGAGAGCAGTACTTC	CASSQGWAGREQYF
TRBV18	TRBD2	.	TRBJ2-3	TGTGCCAGCTCACCAGAGGCTAGCGGGGCCGGTACGCAGTATTTT	CASSPEASGAGTQYF
TRBV5-1	TRBD2	once	TRBJ2-7	TGCGCCAGCAGCGTCCACTTAGCGGGCCTACCTAACGAGCAGTACTTC	CASSVHLAGLPNEQYF
TRBV9	.	.	TRBJ1-1	TGTGCCAGCAGCGTAGGGGGGGGCATGAACACTGAAGCTTTCTTT	CASSVGGGMNTEAFF
TRBV10-3	TRBD2	.	TRBJ2-1	TGTGCCATCAGTGAGTCGACCCGCGGCGGGAGGGACTCCTCCTACAATGAGCAGTTCTTC	CAISESTRGGRDSSYNEQFF
TRBV25-1	TRBD1	.	TRBJ2-1	TGTGCCAGCAGGACAGGGGGGCGAACAAGTACTGAGCAGTTCTTC	CASRTGGRTSTEQFF
TRBV7-9	TRBD2	.	TRBJ2-5	TGTGCCAGCAGCTTGGGGACTAGCGGGACGTACCAAGAGACCCAGTACTTC	CASSLGTSGTYQETQYF
TRBV14	.	.	TRBJ1-2	TGTGCCAGCAGCCGGGGCTCGGAAGGTAGACGTGGCTACACCTTC	CASSRGSEGRRGYTF